This note documents a single T cell receptor (beta chain) sequence. Its antigen is undetermined. The data stem from a study of monozygotic twins with cystic fibrosis. Whole-study results and caveats: In this small cohort, shared CDR3 numbers showed no association with age, concordance or disease severity. Monozygotic CF twin pairs shared significantly more nucleotide-identical clonotypes than unrelated CF individuals did. Median Simpson clonality of 0.0095 suggested naive T cells predominated. J usage was most co-twin-similar in 8 of 16 pairs, V in 13.

Losses at the gene ends were 3 bases for V and 4 bases for J; bases not matched to a gene: 3. The CDR3 contains 15 residues. In germline, CDR1 is SEHNR, CDR2 FQNEAQ (reference sequence). TCRdb's copy holds only in-frame clones and misses some; the assay was immunoSEQ multiplex PCR. The table has around 35,000 clones, nearly 85% seen once. The clonotype originates from a girl aged 2 to 9 with cystic fibrosis. Specimen: blood. The genes are TRBV7-9 and TRBJ2-1, with 10 bases aligning to TRBD2. In DNA form, the CDR3 reads TGTGCCAGCAGCTTTCTAGCGGGGGTATACAATGAGCAGTTCTTC. It encodes CASSFLAGVYNEQFF. The entire variable domain, with the rest obtained from reference TRBV7-9 and TRBJ2-1, is as follows: DTGVSQNPRHKITKRGQNVTFRCDPISEHNRLYWYRQTLGQGPEFLTYFQNEAQLEKSRLLSDRFSAERPKGSFSTLEIQRTEQGDSAMYLCASSFLAGVYNEQFFGPGTRLTVL.